Listed here is a single T cell receptor beta chain. Germline V gene sequence: CDR1 LNHDA, CDR2 SQIVND (reference sequence). The V gene lost 2 bases and the J gene lost 6 bases, with 11 bases spanning the gap. The CDR3 has 13 residues. This PCR relied on a set of 60 Vbeta primers and 13 Jbeta primers. TCRdb keeps only in-frame clones here, not all; method: immunoSEQ multiplex PCR. This sample has under 110,000 clones; 70% to 80% occur once, and the top ten carry less than 3%. The sample belongs to a study of cytomegalovirus exposure and HLA in healthy donors. The sequencing input was PBMCs. This receptor was taken from a female donor in good health and CMV-seronegative. The chain employs TRBV19 and TRBJ2-7; D remains ambiguous. The CDR3 DNA reads TGTGCCAGTAGTATAACCCGGTTAAGCGAGCAGTACTTC. This encodes CASSITRLSEQYF.